This TCR beta chain stems from a study of blood T cell repertoires in COVID-19. As for the study in general: Acute and convalescent COVID-19 samples came from the United States, Italy and Spain. Sample material is recorded as cDNA or gDNA derived from T cells, B-cell-depleted T cells, or PBMCs.

Germline lookup yields CDR1 PRHDT and CDR2 FYEKMQ (reference sequence). V was trimmed by 5 bases and J by 0 bases, leaving 5 bases between them. The length of the CDR3 is 13 residues. Authors' processing steps: Estimated nucleated cell counts came from reference gene primer amplification. Profiled with immunoSEQ multiplex PCR; TCRdb holds only in-frame clones, not every one. The V and J calls and the clone size are those of that table, but D and trimming were determined from the DNA. This table holds 200,000 to 300,000 clones, around 81% found once. The source material was peripheral blood. The chain combines TRBV13 with TRBJ1-5; D not resolved. The TCR comes from a woman aged 60-75 years with active or convalescent COVID-19. In DNA form, the CDR3 reads TGTGCCAGCAGCCGAGATAGCAATCAGCCCCAGCATTTT. Translated, it gives CASSRDSNQPQHF.